This entry concerns a single TCR beta chain. The antigen is unknown. This CDR3 spans 15 amino acids. Germline V CDR1 and CDR2: DFQATT, SNEGSKA (reference sequence). J gave up 3 bases and V 5 bases, and 10 bases lay outside the gene matches. The sample belongs to a study of post-analysis software for immune sequencing data. Study-wide points: Included in a set of roughly five TRBV segments more frequent in patients than controls were TRBV5-6, TRBV5-1 and TRBV20-1. People with multiple sclerosis had a significantly lower normalized Chao1 diversity than controls did.

Built from TCR beta cDNA, the libraries had unique molecular identifiers in them. TCRdb processed the PCR reads anew with MiXCR; each CDR3 protein has one entry. The table shows hundreds of thousands of distinct CDR3 sequences, with around 53% occurring only once. The sequenced sample was blood. V gene TRBV20-1 combines with J gene TRBJ2-3; the match to TRBD2 covers 8 bases. The source of this sequence is a girl aged 10 to 17 with multiple sclerosis. CDR3 protein: CSAARGSGGTDTQYF. The CDR3 nucleotides are TGCAGTGCTGCCCGGGGGTCGGGAGGGACAGATACGCAGTATTTT.